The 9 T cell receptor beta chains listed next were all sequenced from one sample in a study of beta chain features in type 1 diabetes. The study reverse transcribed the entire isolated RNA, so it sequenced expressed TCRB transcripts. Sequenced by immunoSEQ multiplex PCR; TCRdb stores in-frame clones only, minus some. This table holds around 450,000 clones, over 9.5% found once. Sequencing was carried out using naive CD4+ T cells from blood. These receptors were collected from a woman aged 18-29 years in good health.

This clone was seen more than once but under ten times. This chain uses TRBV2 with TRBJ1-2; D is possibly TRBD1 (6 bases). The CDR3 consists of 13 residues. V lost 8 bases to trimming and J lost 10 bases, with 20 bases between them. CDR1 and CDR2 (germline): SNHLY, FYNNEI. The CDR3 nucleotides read TGTGCCAGCCAGGGCACCCGGACAGACTACTACACCTTC. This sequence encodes CASQGTRTDYYTF.

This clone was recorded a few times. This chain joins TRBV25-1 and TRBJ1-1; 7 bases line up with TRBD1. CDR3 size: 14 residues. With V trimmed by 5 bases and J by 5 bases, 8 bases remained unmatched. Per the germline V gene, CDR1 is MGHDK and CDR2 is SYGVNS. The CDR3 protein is CASSPDRVGTEAFF. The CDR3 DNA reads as TGTGCCAGCAGTCCCGACAGGGTGGGGACTGAAGCTTTCTTT.

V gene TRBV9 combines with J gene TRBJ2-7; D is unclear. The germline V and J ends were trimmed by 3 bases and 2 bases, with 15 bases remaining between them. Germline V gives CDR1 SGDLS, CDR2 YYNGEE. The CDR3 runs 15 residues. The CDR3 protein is CASSASPAGPYEQYF. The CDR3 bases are TGTGCCAGCAGCGCCTCTCCGGCAGGACCCTACGAGCAGTACTTC.

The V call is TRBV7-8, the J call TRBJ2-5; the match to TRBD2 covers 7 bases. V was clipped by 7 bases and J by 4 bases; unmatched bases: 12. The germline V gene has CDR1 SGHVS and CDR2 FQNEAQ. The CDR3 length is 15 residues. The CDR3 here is CASKLWRELGETQYF. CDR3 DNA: TGTGCCAGCAAGTTGTGGCGGGAGTTGGGAGAGACCCAGTACTTC.

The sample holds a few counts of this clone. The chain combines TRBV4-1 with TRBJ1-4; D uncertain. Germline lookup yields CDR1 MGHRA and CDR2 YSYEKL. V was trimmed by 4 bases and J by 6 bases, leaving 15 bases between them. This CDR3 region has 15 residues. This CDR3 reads CASSRGSFGDEKLFF. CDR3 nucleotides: TGCGCCAGCAGCCGTGGATCCTTCGGGGATGAAAAACTGTTTTTT.

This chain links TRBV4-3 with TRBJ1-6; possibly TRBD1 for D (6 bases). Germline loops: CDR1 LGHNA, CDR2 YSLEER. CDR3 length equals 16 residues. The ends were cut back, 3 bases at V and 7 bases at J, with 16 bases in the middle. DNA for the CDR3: TGCGCCAGCAGCCAGGCAGGGGTCCGCACCAATTCACCCCTCCACTTT. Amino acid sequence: CASSQAGVRTNSPLHF.

CDR3 coding DNA: TGCGCCAGCAGCTTACTGTCAACCCGTGGCACAGATACGCAGTATTTT. It specifies CASSLLSTRGTDTQYF. This rearrangement joins TRBV5-1 to TRBJ2-3; D not resolved. Between the trimmed V and J ends, which lost 2 bases and 1 base, there was a span of 14 bases. The CDR3 is 16 residues long. Germline V lookup: CDR1 SGHRS, CDR2 YFSETQ.

The CDR3 loop is CASSLSPTLGAGADTQYF. The CDR3 DNA reads TGCGCCAGCAGCTTGAGCCCGACTCTAGGGGCGGGCGCAGATACGCAGTATTTT. The rearrangement links TRBV5-1 to TRBJ2-3; D could derive from TRBD1 or TRBD2 (5 bases each). Deletions cut 1 base from V and 4 bases from J, with 22 bases between. CDR1 is SGHRS, CDR2 YFSETQ, per germline. The CDR3 runs to 18 residues.

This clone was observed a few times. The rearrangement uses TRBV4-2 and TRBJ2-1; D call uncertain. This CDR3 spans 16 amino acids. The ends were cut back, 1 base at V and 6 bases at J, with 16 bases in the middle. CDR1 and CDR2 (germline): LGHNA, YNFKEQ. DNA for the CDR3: TGTGCCAGCAGCCAAGTTCGACACGGCTTAGTCAATGAGCAGTTCTTC. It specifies CASSQVRHGLVNEQFF.